These 9 T cell receptor beta chains share one sample of origin, sequenced in a study of shared clonotypes between healthy human individuals. Libraries were prepared by immunoSEQ multiplex PCR; TCRdb keeps only in-frame clonotypes and omits some of them. There are roughly 810,000 clones in the sample; roughly 96% occur only once, and under 0.25% lies in the top ten. Terminally differentiated effector memory CD45RA+ cells were excluded by CCR7 positive selection of CD45RO-negative cells. The sample was naive CD8+ T cells sorted from blood. All receptors come from a man aged 25 to 40 in good health.

This chain links TRBV27 with TRBJ2-1; maybe TRBD1 (5 bases). The ends were cut back, 5 bases at V and 9 bases at J, with 17 bases in the middle. The CDR3 consists of 14 residues. Germline V gene sequence: CDR1 MNHEY, CDR2 SMNVEV (reference sequence). In nucleotides, the CDR3 is TGTGCCAGCAGTATAGGGGCGACCGATAGTGAGCAGTTCTTC. Translating it yields CASSIGATDSEQFF.

On this clone: Additional DNA sequences in this sample encode the identical CDR3. This chain links TRBV27 with TRBJ2-1; D unclear. V shed 3 bases and J shed 7 bases, with 7 bases lying between them. The CDR3 is 12 amino acids. Per the germline V gene, CDR1 is MNHEY and CDR2 is SMNVEV (reference sequence). CDR3 loop: CASSLGGNEQFF. DNA for the CDR3: TGTGCCAGCAGTTTGGGTGGGAATGAGCAGTTCTTC.

V is TRBV6-1 and J is TRBJ2-7, with D unresolved. Germline lookup yields CDR1 MNHNS and CDR2 SASEGT. This CDR3 has 15 amino acids. V dropped 10 bases and J dropped 0 bases, with 19 bases sitting between them. DNA for the CDR3: TGTGCCACATACTCGTCTAGGGAAAGCTCCTACGAGCAGTACTTC. It yields the protein CATYSSRESSYEQYF.

The genes are TRBV27 and TRBJ1-2, with D possibly TRBD1 on 5 matching bases. The CDR3 runs 12 residues. The germline V gene encodes CDR1 MNHEY and CDR2 SMNVEV (reference sequence). The ends were cut back, 8 bases at V and 3 bases at J, with 10 bases in the middle. The CDR3 DNA reads TGTGCCAGCTCCCGAGGGGACTATGGCTACACCTTC. Encoded protein: CASSRGDYGYTF.

This clone was detected once. This sequence joins TRBV7-8 and TRBJ2-1; perhaps TRBD1 as D (5 bases). Trimming left V 3 bases short and J 6 bases short, with 12 bases between. The CDR3 contains 14 residues. Germline lookup yields CDR1 SGHVS and CDR2 FQNEAQ. The CDR3 here is CASSLIPGPNEQFF. In DNA form, the CDR3 reads TGTGCCAGCAGCTTGATCCCAGGGCCCAATGAGCAGTTCTTC.

V gene TRBV2 combines with J gene TRBJ1-5; D perhaps matches TRBD1 (5 bases). In germline, CDR1 is SNHLY, CDR2 FYNNEI. The germline V and J ends were trimmed by 8 bases and 6 bases, with 17 bases remaining between them. The CDR3 is made up of 14 amino acids. The CDR3 DNA sequence: TGTGCCAGCGGGCCAGGAGGAAGGGGTCAGCCCCAGCATTTT. This sequence encodes CASGPGGRGQPQHF. Variable domain in full (rest from reference TRBV2 and TRBJ1-5): EPEVTQTPSHQVTQMGQEVILRCVPISNHLYFYWYRQILGQKVEFLVSFYNNEISEKSEIFDDQFSVERPDGSNFTLKIRSTKLEDSAMYFCASGPGGRGQPQHFGDGTRLSIL.

This rearrangement joins TRBV5-1 to TRBJ1-1; D possibly corresponds to TRBD1 (6 bases). Deletions cut 0 bases from V and 0 bases from J, with 12 bases between. The CDR3 consists of 16 residues. The germline CDR1 and CDR2 sequences are SGHRS and YFSETQ. CDR3 sequence reads: CASSLGETGLNTEAFF. Written as DNA, the CDR3 is TGCGCCAGCAGCTTGGGAGAGACAGGTTTGAACACTGAAGCTTTCTTT.

This chain's CDR3 is CASTMRQVSYEQYF. In DNA form, the CDR3 reads TGTGCCAGCACCATGCGACAGGTTTCCTACGAGCAGTACTTC. This chain links TRBV28 with TRBJ2-7, with D possibly being TRBD1 (6 bases). The CDR3 totals 14 residues. V was cut by 7 bases and J by 1 base, with 14 bases left in between. CDR1 and CDR2 from the germline V gene are MDHEN and SYDVKM. The full variable domain, with the rest looked up from reference TRBV28 and TRBJ2-7, is DVKVTQSSRYLVKRTGEKVFLECVQDMDHENMFWYRQDPGLGLRLIYFSYDVKMKEKGDIPEGYSVSREKKERFSLILESASTNQTSMYLCASTMRQVSYEQYFGPGTRLTVT.

The CDR3 nucleotides are TGTGCCAGCAGCCCCTCGGATGAGGACATCTACGAGCAGTACTTC. It specifies CASSPSDEDIYEQYF. The V and J genes are TRBV5-5 and TRBJ2-7, with a tentative D call TRBD1 (5 bases). The CDR3 is 15 amino acids. CDR1 and CDR2 from the germline V gene are SGHKS and YYEKEE (reference sequence). V shed 4 bases and J shed 3 bases, with 17 bases lying between them.